This TCR beta chain was recovered during a study of blood T cell repertoires in COVID-19. Trimming shortened V by 4 bases and J by 4 bases, and 16 bases separated the two germline ends. The CDR3 consists of 15 residues. Germline assignment: CDR1 MNHEY and CDR2 SVGAGI. Assay: immunoSEQ multiplex PCR; the TCRdb copy retains only in-frame clones and omits some. The repertoire includes about 100,000 clones, about 82% of them detected once, and about an eighth sits in the top ten. The TCR comes from a man aged 45 to 65 with active or convalescent COVID-19. The sample was peripheral blood. The genes are TRBV6-5 and TRBJ1-2, with D hard to call. The CDR3 here is CASSSEIGGIYGYTF. DNA for the CDR3: TGTGCCAGCAGTTCTGAAATCGGAGGGATCTATGGCTACACCTTC.